One sample yielded the 3 T cell receptor beta chains listed below, sequenced in a study of blood T cells in healthy people across ages (dated by TCRdb to about 2015). Library prep was done by 5' RACE. Sequencer: Illumina HiSeq 2500. A second roughly 6 to 12 cycle PCR used a sample-barcoded 5' primer and a J-beta primer mix. Starting from the raw public reads, TCRdb applied fastp trimming at Q25, assembled clones with MiXCR and retained in-frame beta chains. When rows share a CDR3 protein, they turn into one entry using the most common DNA and genes. The sample yields about 680,000 distinct CDR3 sequences; around 45% were counted once. The ten largest clones represent under 35% of the sample. Specimen: blood. The origin of the receptors is an older woman in good health.

V gene TRBV28 combines with J gene TRBJ2-7; D may be TRBD1 (6 bases). The CDR3 covers 14 residues. The V end lost 7 bases, the J end lost 0 bases, and 13 bases lay between the germline ends. Looked up from germline, CDR1 is MDHEN and CDR2 is SYDVKM. This CDR3 is CASKAGVSSYEQYF. The CDR3, as DNA: TGTGCCAGCAAGGCAGGGGTCAGCTCCTACGAGCAGTACTTC.

This clonotype was found once. This rearrangement joins TRBV28 to TRBJ2-7, with 7 bases fitting TRBD2. V shed 5 bases and J 2 bases; nucleotides not matched to a gene: 9. This CDR3 contains 15 residues. Germline V gene lookup returns CDR1 MDHEN and CDR2 SYDVKM. CDR3 sequence: CASSNWASGPYEQYF. The CDR3 nucleotides are TGTGCCAGCAGTAACTGGGCTAGCGGTCCCTACGAGCAGTACTTC.

This clonotype showed up just a few times. The chain carries TRBV7-6 and TRBJ2-1, with 8 bases matching TRBD2. CDR1 SGHVS and CDR2 FNYEAQ come from the germline V gene. The V gene end was trimmed by 2 bases and the J gene end by 7 bases; junction bases not matched to a gene: 16. The CDR3 runs to 18 residues. In DNA form, the CDR3 reads TGTGCCAGCAGCTTATACGGAGTAAGCGGGAGAATGTTAAATGAGCAGTTCTTC. This codes for CASSLYGVSGRMLNEQFF.